A selection of T cell receptor beta chains follows, all from one sample in a study of T cells after yellow fever vaccination. A single record per CDR3 protein comes from TCRdb applying MiXCR to the 5' RACE reads. This table holds 300,000 to 400,000 distinct CDR3 sequences, about 10% found once. The sample in question was CD4+ T cells sorted from PBMCs, obtained 45 days after the yellow fever booster vaccination. Receptors were obtained from a young man who received the YFV17D yellow fever vaccine. The CDR3 runs from the conserved cysteine through the conserved F or W. Each record gives: J gene, V gene, CDR3 protein.

j_call: TRBJ2-2
v_call: TRBV12-3/TRBV12-4
cdr3_aa: CASSLQGFSVTGELFF

j_call: TRBJ2-5
v_call: TRBV29-1
cdr3_aa: CSVVEGRVETQYF

j_call: TRBJ2-3
v_call: TRBV7-2
cdr3_aa: CASSLWSPLPTDTQYF

j_call: TRBJ2-2
v_call: TRBV4-3
cdr3_aa: CASSQRLDTNTGELFF

j_call: TRBJ2-5
v_call: TRBV7-7
cdr3_aa: CASSLGMGGPETQYF

j_call: TRBJ2-3
v_call: TRBV5-6
cdr3_aa: CASSKDSTDTQYF

j_call: TRBJ2-1
v_call: TRBV5-1
cdr3_aa: CASAGEVYNEQFF

j_call: TRBJ2-3
v_call: TRBV24-1
cdr3_aa: CATSDPRGEGDTQYF

j_call: TRBJ1-2
v_call: TRBV4-3
cdr3_aa: CASVGWTGGRYGYTF

j_call: TRBJ2-7
v_call: TRBV18
cdr3_aa: CASSPPGTGGYEQYF

j_call: TRBJ1-5
v_call: TRBV18
cdr3_aa: CASSPEGNSNQPQHF

j_call: TRBJ2-3
v_call: TRBV3-1
cdr3_aa: CASSLAGLGSGDTQYF

j_call: TRBJ1-1
v_call: TRBV5-1
cdr3_aa: CASSFATAVNTEAFF

j_call: TRBJ2-1
v_call: TRBV28
cdr3_aa: CASVGGSSYNEQFF

j_call: TRBJ2-1
v_call: TRBV7-3
cdr3_aa: CASSKTGRTSGNNEQFF

j_call: TRBJ2-5
v_call: TRBV20-1
cdr3_aa: CSAREDYPREVQYF

j_call: TRBJ1-6
v_call: TRBV11-2
cdr3_aa: CASSLEPWGGSRSPLHF

j_call: TRBJ1-2
v_call: TRBV6-5
cdr3_aa: CASSHGGGPYGYTF

j_call: TRBJ1-2
v_call: TRBV5-1
cdr3_aa: CASSLQGRYGYTF